Listed below are T cell receptor beta chains from one sample, sequenced in a study of T cell responses to AZD1222 COVID-19 vaccine. Only in-frame clones appear in the TCRdb table, and some are missing; sequencing was by immunoSEQ multiplex PCR. The sample shows about 160,000 clones, approximately 91% of them seen only once. The specimen was peripheral blood, collected on day 0 of AZD1222 vaccination. These receptor sequences come from an adult in good health. Both conserved end residues are part of each CDR3. Each record gives: clone size, J gene, D gene, V gene, CDR3 DNA, CDR3 protein. A D gene is named only where the DNA matches it firmly. Some rows mark clone size as missing; the rest say once, few, many or name a class of expanded clone.

>.|TRBJ1-2|TRBD1|TRBV27
TGTGCCAGCAGTGGGGGACAGGGCGGACGCTACACCTTC
CASSGGQGGRYTF
>.|TRBJ2-3|.|TRBV7-9
TGTGCCAGCAGTTCCAGTCCAAGCGATCCCCGGGTGGCAGATACGCAGTATTTT
CASSSSPSDPRVADTQYF
>.|TRBJ1-3|.|TRBV12-3/TRBV12-4
TGTGCCAGCAGTTTAGGGACGGGAAACACCATATATTTT
CASSLGTGNTIYF
>.|TRBJ1-1|TRBD1|TRBV19
TGTGCCAGTAGTAAACCCCTTAGGGACAGAGAGAACACTGAAGCTTTCTTT
CASSKPLRDRENTEAFF
>.|TRBJ2-3|TRBD2|TRBV6-5
TGTGCCAGCAGTCGGGACTACACAGATACGCAGTATTTT
CASSRDYTDTQYF
>.|TRBJ1-5|.|TRBV4-1
TGCGCCAGCAGCCAAGATCTTTTCGGAGGCAGGACCCTCGGGAATCAGCCCCAGCATTTT
CASSQDLFGGRTLGNQPQHF
>.|TRBJ1-6|TRBD1|TRBV12-3/TRBV12-4
TGTGCCAGCAGTTTCAATCCATCCAGGGGGCTCCACTTT
CASSFNPSRGLHF
>.|TRBJ1-2|TRBD1|TRBV9
TGTGCCAGCAGCCCAGGGGGACAGGGCGCTGGCTACACCTTC
CASSPGGQGAGYTF
>.|TRBJ2-7|TRBD1|TRBV6-2/TRBV6-3
TGTGCCAGCAGTTACGAAGGACAGGGGTACCACGAGCAGTACTTC
CASSYEGQGYHEQYF
>.|TRBJ1-3|.|TRBV28
TGTGCCAGCAGGCCAAGGGAGGCTGGAAACACCATATATTTT
CASRPREAGNTIYF
>.|TRBJ2-3|TRBD1|TRBV5-4
TGTGCCAGCAGTGGGGGACAGGGGGTAGGTACGCAGTATTTT
CASSGGQGVGTQYF
>.|TRBJ2-1|.|TRBV7-8
TGTGCCAGCAGCTTAGATGTACGGGGGCCGCAGTTCTTC
CASSLDVRGPQFF
>.|TRBJ1-6|TRBD1|TRBV30
TGTGCCTGGAGTGCCCCGGGACAGCAATCACCCCTCCACTTT
CAWSAPGQQSPLHF
>.|TRBJ1-2|TRBD1|TRBV28
TGTGCCATCCCAGTTTCGAGGGGGCTGCCGACGGGCTATGGCTACACCTTC
CAIPVSRGLPTGYGYTF
>once|TRBJ2-7|.|TRBV7-9
TGTGCCAGCACCCCCGGGGGCTCCTACGAGCAGTACTTC
CASTPGGSYEQYF
>.|TRBJ2-6|.|TRBV5-8
TGTGCCAGCAGTCGGGGTCCCGGGGCCAACGTCCTGACTTTC
CASSRGPGANVLTF
>once|TRBJ2-2|TRBD2|TRBV5-1
TGCGCCAGCAGCTTGGAGGGACTAGCGGGATTGAACACCGGGGAGCTGTTTTTT
CASSLEGLAGLNTGELFF
>.|TRBJ2-2|.|TRBV4-3
TGCGCCAGCAGCCAAGTCGGAGAGGCCACGAACACCGGGGAGCTGTTTTTT
CASSQVGEATNTGELFF
>.|TRBJ1-6|.|TRBV7-2
TGTGCCAGCAGCTTGGCCCGGGGGACTAATAATTCACCCCTCCACTTT
CASSLARGTNNSPLHF
>.|TRBJ1-1|.|TRBV20-1
TGCAGTGCTACGCGCACTGAAGCTTTCTTT
CSATRTEAFF
>.|TRBJ1-5|.|TRBV4-3
TGCGCCAGCAGCCAAGAGACGAGGGGGGGTCAGCCCCAGCATTTT
CASSQETRGGQPQHF
>once|TRBJ1-5|.|TRBV28
TGTGCCAGCGTACGTCAGATTAGCAATCAGCCCCAGCATTTT
CASVRQISNQPQHF
>.|TRBJ2-7|.|TRBV30
TGTGCCTGGAGTCCCAACGGCCTATACGAGCAGTACTTC
CAWSPNGLYEQYF
>.|TRBJ1-1|.|TRBV6-4
TGTGCCAGCAGTGTGGAGGGTGGGAACACTGAAGCTTTCTTT
CASSVEGGNTEAFF
>.|TRBJ2-1|.|TRBV10-2
TGCGCCAGCAGTAGCGAGGTCGGGGGTAGAAATGAGCAGTTCTTC
CASSSEVGGRNEQFF
>.|TRBJ2-1|.|TRBV2
TGTGCCAGCAGTGTGGCGGGGCGGTTCTTC
CASSVAGRFF
>.|TRBJ1-4|TRBD1|TRBV28
TGTGCCAGCAGTTCAGGGGGAGAAGGTGAAAAACTGTTTTTT
CASSSGGEGEKLFF
>.|TRBJ1-1|.|TRBV28
TGTGCCAGCAGTCGGCCCCCGGTTTTTGTGTTCACCGGGGACGACTTGAACACTGAAGCTTTCTTT
CASSRPPVFVFTGDDLNTEAFF
>.|TRBJ1-2|.|TRBV11-2
TGTGCCAGCACCCAGGGGTTAGAGTGGAGGTTTGTCAATGGCTACACCTTC
CASTQGLEWRFVNGYTF
>.|TRBJ2-2|TRBD2|TRBV24-1
TGTGCCACCAGTGATCCGTTTAGCGGGGCGAACACCGGGGAGCTGTTTTTT
CATSDPFSGANTGELFF
>.|TRBJ2-4|.|TRBV19
TGTGCCAGTAGTGGGGGGTTACTAGCCAAAAACATTCAGTACTTC
CASSGGLLAKNIQYF
>once|TRBJ1-1|.|TRBV7-2
TGTGCCAGCAGCCCATGGGTGGGGCCGGGCACTGAAGCTTTCTTT
CASSPWVGPGTEAFF
>.|TRBJ1-5|TRBD1|TRBV24-1
TGTGCCACCAGCGGGACAGGGTGGGGCAATCAGCCCCAGCATTTT
CATSGTGWGNQPQHF
>.|TRBJ1-3|.|TRBV19
TGTGCCAGTAGTCACGACAGGAGCTCTGGAAACACCATATATTTT
CASSHDRSSGNTIYF
>.|TRBJ1-1|.|TRBV27
TGTGCCAGCTACGGACCTCCTCTCTCGGCTTTCTTT
CASYGPPLSAFF
>.|TRBJ1-4|.|TRBV19
TGTGCCAGTAGTATTGTCAGGGGCTCATATGAAAAACTGTTTTTT
CASSIVRGSYEKLFF
>.|TRBJ2-3|TRBD2|TRBV2
TGTGCCAGCCCCCTAGCGGACCTCACAGATACGCAGTATTTT
CASPLADLTDTQYF
>.|TRBJ1-3|.|TRBV5-4
TGTGCCAGCAGCTTGGACTCTGGAAACACCATATATTTT
CASSLDSGNTIYF
>.|TRBJ2-7|.|TRBV6-1
TGTGCCAGCAGTGAAGCCGCGGGCAGGGGAGTGAACGAGCAGTACTTC
CASSEAAGRGVNEQYF
>.|TRBJ2-1|TRBD1|TRBV27
TGTGCCAGCAGTTCCGGGACAGATATTTACAATGAGCAGTTCTTC
CASSSGTDIYNEQFF